The clone carrying this TCR beta chain was observed a handful of times. The antigen is unknown. Primers for the PCR totalled 60 Vbeta and 13 Jbeta. Clones were sequenced by immunoSEQ multiplex PCR, and TCRdb holds only the in-frame ones, with some missing. The repertoire holds over 100,000 clones, with roughly 67% as singletons. With 6 bases removed from V and 0 bases from J, the gap between germline ends came to 13 bases. The germline V gene has CDR1 MNHEY and CDR2 SVGAGI. The CDR3 loop spans 15 amino acids. This record belongs to a study of cytomegalovirus exposure and HLA in healthy donors. Findings and limits, study-wide: Common viral pathogens seemed, in a later analysis, to connect with several of the most significant clusters. For most TCR beta V segments, an earlier analysis put the productive rate at about 87% or about 30% of the time.

This chain connects TRBV6-5 to TRBJ2-3; D not certain. Sequences were obtained from PBMCs. The sequence was collected from a man aged 35 to 55 in good health and CMV-seronegative. CDR3 coding DNA: TGTGCCAGCAGCCCCCTACTGACTAGCACAGATACGCAGTATTTT. As protein: CASSPLLTSTDTQYF.